The present T cell receptor (beta chain) was sequenced within a study of blood T cell repertoires in COVID-19. This table comes from immunoSEQ multiplex PCR, and its TCRdb copy is limited to in-frame clones, with some not included. Of 200,000 to 250,000 clones in the sample, more than 70% are singletons; the top ten hold 2% to 2.5%. Each participant's cohort was designated according to participant-reported clinical history. The germline V gene encodes CDR1 SEHNR and CDR2 FQNEAQ (reference sequence). V gave up 1 base and J gave up 2 bases; unmatched junction bases: 4. CDR3 length: 16 amino acids. Material: PBMCs or T cells enriched from blood (not recorded which). The sequence came from a woman aged 50 to 60 who had recovered from COVID-19. This chain links TRBV7-9 with TRBJ2-4, with 8 bases aligning to TRBD1. The CDR3 region is CASSLGDRGPKNIQYF. Written as DNA, the CDR3 is TGTGCCAGCAGCTTAGGTGACAGGGGACCCAAAAACATTCAGTACTTC.